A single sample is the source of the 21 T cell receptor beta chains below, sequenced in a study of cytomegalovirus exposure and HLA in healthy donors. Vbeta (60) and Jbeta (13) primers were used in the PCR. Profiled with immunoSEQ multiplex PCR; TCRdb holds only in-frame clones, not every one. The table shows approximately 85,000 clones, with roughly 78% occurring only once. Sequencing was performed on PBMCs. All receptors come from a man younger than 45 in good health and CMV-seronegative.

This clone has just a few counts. The CDR3 DNA sequence: TGCGCCAGCAGCCAACAAGACAGGGGACCCACAGATACGCAGTATTTT. This translates into CASSQQDRGPTDTQYF. The V call is TRBV4-1, the J call TRBJ2-3; TRBD1 matches 8 bases. CDR1 is MGHRA, CDR2 YSYEKL, per germline. V trimming: 2 bases; J trimming: 2 bases; junction bases outside the gene matches: 6. This CDR3 has 16 amino acids.

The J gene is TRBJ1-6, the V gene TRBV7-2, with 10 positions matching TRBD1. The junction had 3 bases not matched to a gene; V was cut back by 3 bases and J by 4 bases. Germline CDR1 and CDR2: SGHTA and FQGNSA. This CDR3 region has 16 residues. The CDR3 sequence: CASSFTDRGYNSPLHF. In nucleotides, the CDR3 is TGTGCCAGCAGCTTCACGGACAGGGGGTATAATTCACCCCTCCACTTT.

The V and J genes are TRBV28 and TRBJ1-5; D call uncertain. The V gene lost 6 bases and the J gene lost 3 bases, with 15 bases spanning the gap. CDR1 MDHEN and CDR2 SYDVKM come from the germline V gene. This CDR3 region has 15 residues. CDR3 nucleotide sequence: TGTGCCAGCAGCCACCCTATGGGCCCCAATCAGCCCCAGCATTTT. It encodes CASSHPMGPNQPQHF.

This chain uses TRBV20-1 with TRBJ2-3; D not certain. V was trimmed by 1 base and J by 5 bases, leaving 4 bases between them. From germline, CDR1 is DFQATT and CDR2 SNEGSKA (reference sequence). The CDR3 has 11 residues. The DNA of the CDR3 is TGCAGTGCTAGAGTTCAAGATACGCAGTATTTT. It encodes CSARVQDTQYF.

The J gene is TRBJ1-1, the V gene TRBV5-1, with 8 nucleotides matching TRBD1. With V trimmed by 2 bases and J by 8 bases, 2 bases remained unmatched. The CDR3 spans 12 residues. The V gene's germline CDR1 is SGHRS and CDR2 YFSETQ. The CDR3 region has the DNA TGCGCCAGCAGCTTAAGACAGGGGGAAGCTTTCTTT. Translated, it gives CASSLRQGEAFF.

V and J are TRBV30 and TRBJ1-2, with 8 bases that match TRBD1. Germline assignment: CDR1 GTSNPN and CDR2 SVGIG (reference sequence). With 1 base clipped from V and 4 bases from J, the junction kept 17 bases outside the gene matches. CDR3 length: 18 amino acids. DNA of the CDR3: TGTGCCTGGAGTGGGCCCGGCGACAGGGGCTCTCTCGCCTATGGCTACACCTTC. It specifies CAWSGPGDRGSLAYGYTF. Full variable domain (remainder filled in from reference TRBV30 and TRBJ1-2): SQTIHQWPATLVQPVGSPLSLECTVEGTSNPNLYWYRQAAGRGLQLLFYSVGIGQISSEVPQNLSASRPQDRQFILSSKKLLLSDSGFYLCAWSGPGDRGSLAYGYTFGSGTRLTVV.

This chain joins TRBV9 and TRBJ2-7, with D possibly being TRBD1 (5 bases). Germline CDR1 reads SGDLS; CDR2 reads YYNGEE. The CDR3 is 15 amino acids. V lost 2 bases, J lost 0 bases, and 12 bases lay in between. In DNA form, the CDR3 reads TGTGCCAGCAGCGTGGGGCATCTAAGCTCCTACGAGCAGTACTTC. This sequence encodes CASSVGHLSSYEQYF.

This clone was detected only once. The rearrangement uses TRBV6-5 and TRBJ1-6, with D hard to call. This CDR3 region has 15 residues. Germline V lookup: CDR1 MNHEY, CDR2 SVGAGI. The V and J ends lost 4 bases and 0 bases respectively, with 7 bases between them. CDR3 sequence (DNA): TGTGCCAGCAGTTTTAGTAGCTCCTATAATTCACCCCTCCACTTT. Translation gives CASSFSSSYNSPLHF.

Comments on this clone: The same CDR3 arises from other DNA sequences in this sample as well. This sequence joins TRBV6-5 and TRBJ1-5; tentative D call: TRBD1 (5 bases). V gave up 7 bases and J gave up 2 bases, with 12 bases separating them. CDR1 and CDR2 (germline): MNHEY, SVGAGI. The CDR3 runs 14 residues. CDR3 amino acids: CASKSGAGNQPQHF. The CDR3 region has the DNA TGTGCCAGCAAAAGCGGGGCAGGCAATCAGCCCCAGCATTTT.

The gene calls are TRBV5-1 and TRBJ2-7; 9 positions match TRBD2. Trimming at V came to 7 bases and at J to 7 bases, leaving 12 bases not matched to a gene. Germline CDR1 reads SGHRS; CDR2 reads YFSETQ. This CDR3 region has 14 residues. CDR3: CASRYSGGGTEQYF. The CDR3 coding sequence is TGCGCCAGCCGGTATAGCGGGGGAGGGACGGAGCAGTACTTC.

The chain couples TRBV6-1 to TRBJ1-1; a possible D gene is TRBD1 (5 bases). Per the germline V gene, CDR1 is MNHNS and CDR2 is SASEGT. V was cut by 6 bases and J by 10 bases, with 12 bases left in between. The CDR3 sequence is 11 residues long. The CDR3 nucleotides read TGTGCCAGCAGGGAGCAGGGAGGAGCTTTCTTT. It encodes CASREQGGAFF.

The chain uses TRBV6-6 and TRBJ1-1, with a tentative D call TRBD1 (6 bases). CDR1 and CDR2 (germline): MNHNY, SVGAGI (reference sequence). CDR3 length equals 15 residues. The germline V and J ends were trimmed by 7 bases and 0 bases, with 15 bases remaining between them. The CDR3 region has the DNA TGTGCCAGCATTCCCCGAGGGGGTCTGAACACTGAAGCTTTCTTT. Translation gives CASIPRGGLNTEAFF.

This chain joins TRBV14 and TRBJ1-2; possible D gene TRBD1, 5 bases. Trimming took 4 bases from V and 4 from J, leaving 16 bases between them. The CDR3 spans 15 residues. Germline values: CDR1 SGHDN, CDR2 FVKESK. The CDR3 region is CASSRPDIRGYGYTF. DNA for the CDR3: TGTGCCAGCAGCCGACCGGACATAAGGGGCTATGGCTACACCTTC.

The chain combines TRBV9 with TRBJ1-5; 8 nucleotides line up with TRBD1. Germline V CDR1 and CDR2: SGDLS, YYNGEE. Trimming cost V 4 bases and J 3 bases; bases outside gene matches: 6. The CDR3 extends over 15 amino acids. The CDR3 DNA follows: TGTGCCAGCAGCCACGGGACAGGTGACAATCAGCCCCAGCATTTT. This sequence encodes CASSHGTGDNQPQHF.

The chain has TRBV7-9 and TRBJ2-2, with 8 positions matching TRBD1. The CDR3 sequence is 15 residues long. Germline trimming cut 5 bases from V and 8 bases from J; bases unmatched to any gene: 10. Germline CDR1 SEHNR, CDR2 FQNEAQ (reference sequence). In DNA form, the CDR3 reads TGTGCCAGCAGCCGACCAGCCAGGGGGCGAGGGGAGCTGTTTTTT. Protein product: CASSRPARGRGELFF.

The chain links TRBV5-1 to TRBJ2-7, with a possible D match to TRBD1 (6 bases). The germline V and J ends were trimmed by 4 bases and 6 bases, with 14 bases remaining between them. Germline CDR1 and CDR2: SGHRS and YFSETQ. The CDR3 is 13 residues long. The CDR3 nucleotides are TGCGCCAGCAGCGAAAAGGACAGTGGCGAGCAGTACTTC. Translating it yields CASSEKDSGEQYF.

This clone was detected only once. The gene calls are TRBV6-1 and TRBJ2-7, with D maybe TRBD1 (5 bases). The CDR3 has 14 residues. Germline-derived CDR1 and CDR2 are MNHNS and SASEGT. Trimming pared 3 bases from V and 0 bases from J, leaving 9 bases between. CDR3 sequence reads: CASSDRANSYEQYF. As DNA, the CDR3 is TGTGCCAGCAGTGACAGGGCTAACTCCTACGAGCAGTACTTC.

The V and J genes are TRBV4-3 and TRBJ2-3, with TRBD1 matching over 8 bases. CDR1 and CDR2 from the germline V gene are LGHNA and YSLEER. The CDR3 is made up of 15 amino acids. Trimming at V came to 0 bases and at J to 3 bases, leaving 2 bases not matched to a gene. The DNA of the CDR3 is TGCGCCAGCAGCCAAGACAGGGGGCGAACAGATACGCAGTATTTT. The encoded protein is CASSQDRGRTDTQYF.

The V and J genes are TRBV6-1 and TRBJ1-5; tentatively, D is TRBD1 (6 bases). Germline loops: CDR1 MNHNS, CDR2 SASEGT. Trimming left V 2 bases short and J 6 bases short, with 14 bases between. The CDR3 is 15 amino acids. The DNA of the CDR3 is TGTGCCAGCAGTGAAAGAGCAGGGGAAGGTCAGCCCCAGCATTTT. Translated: CASSERAGEGQPQHF.

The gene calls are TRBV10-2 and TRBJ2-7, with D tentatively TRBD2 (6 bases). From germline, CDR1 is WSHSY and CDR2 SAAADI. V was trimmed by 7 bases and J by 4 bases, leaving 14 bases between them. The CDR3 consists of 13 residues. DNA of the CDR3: TGCGCCAGCACGGGAGCATCCGCGTACGAGCAGTACTTC. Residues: CASTGASAYEQYF.

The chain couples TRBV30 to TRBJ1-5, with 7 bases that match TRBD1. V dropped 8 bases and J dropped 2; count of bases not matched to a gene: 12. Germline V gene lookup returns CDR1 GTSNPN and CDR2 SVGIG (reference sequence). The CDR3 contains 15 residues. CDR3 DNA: TGTGCCGGGGGACGACAGGGTCGCGGCAATCAGCCCCAGCATTTT. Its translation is CAGGRQGRGNQPQHF.